This T cell receptor beta chain originates from a study of glioma-infiltrating T cells. Whole-study results and caveats: Only very few CDR3 sequences appeared in both tissue and blood. Above-expected tissue-blood divergence occurred in all gliomas, most in low-grade ones.

This clonotype was seen repeatedly, ten times or more. Its specificity is not known. TCR alpha and beta CDR3 regions were amplified from RNA using iRepertoire nested multiplex PCR. One-step reverse transcription and amplification started from approximately 100-400 ng of tissue mRNA or PBMC total RNA. MiXCR was run by TCRdb on the multiplex PCR reads, yielding one entry per CDR3 protein. This sample has roughly 120,000 distinct CDR3 sequences, with about 23% found just once. The TCR comes from a human donor with low-grade glioma or glioblastoma, undergoing nonglioma brain surgery, or in good health (not recorded which). Sequencing was carried out using glioma tissue, nonneoplastic brain tissue, or PBMCs (not recorded which).

In DNA form, the CDR3 reads TGCGCCAGCAGCTTGGACAGAGGAAACTATGGCTACACCTTC. It encodes CASSLDRGNYGYTF. The rearrangement links TRBV5-1 to TRBJ1-2; the D is unclear. V dropped 0 bases and J dropped 2 bases, with 8 bases sitting between them. The CDR3 has 14 amino acids. Germline CDR1 and CDR2: SGHRS and YFSETQ.